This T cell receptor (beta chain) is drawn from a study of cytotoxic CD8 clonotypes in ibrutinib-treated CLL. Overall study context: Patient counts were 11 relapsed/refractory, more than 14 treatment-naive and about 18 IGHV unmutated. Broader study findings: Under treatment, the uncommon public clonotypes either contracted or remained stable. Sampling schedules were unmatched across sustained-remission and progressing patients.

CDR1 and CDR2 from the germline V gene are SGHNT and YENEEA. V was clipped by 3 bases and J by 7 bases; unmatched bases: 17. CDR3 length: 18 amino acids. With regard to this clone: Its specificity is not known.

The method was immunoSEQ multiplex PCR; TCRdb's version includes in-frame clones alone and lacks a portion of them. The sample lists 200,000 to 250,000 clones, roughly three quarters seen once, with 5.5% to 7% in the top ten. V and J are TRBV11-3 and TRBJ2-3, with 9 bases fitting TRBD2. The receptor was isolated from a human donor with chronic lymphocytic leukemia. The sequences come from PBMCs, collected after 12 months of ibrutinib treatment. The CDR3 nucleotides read TGTGCCAGCAGCTTGTCGACTAGCGGAGCCGGAGCGCCATATACGCAGTATTTT. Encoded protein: CASSLSTSGAGAPYTQYF.